A selection of T cell receptor beta chains follows, all from one sample in a study of T-cell reconstitution after alpha-beta-depleted transplantation in children. Via MiXCR, TCRdb re-called the PCR reads, giving one row per CDR3 protein. The table has some 550,000 distinct CDR3 sequences, 20% to 25% seen once. Sequencing used PBMCs, mostly from graft donor cells, obtained 360 days after TCRalphabeta/CD19-depleted stem cell transplant. The receptors derive from a boy less than two years old who had a stem cell transplant for acute myeloid leukemia, so the T cells may come from the graft donor. Both conserved end residues are part of each CDR3. A D gene is named only where the DNA matches it firmly. The listing skips clone size in some rows; elsewhere it reads once, few, many or a size class.

V: TRBV18; J: TRBJ2-7; D: TRBD2; size: .; DNA: TGTGCCAGCTCACCGGGACGGGAGGTCGAGCAGTACTTC; CDR3: CASSPGREVEQYF
V: TRBV24-1; J: TRBJ1-3; D: .; size: many; DNA: TGTGCCACCAGTGATCCGGGGTCCTCTGGAAACACCATATATTTT; CDR3: CATSDPGSSGNTIYF
V: TRBV5-1; J: TRBJ2-7; D: .; size: .; DNA: TGCGCCAGCAGCCGCCCCGGAGGATCCCTCTCCGAGCAGTACTTC; CDR3: CASSRPGGSLSEQYF
V: TRBV20-1; J: TRBJ2-1; D: .; size: .; DNA: TGCAGTGCCAAGAGCGTGTTGGGGCTCAATGAGCAGTTCTTC; CDR3: CSAKSVLGLNEQFF
V: TRBV7-9; J: TRBJ2-3; D: TRBD2; size: few; DNA: TGTGCCAGCAGCCGGGGACTAGGCGCAGATACGCAGTATTTT; CDR3: CASSRGLGADTQYF
V: TRBV29-1; J: TRBJ2-5; D: .; size: .; DNA: TGCAGCGTTGAAGTGGGGCAGGGAGGAGAGACCCAGTACTTC; CDR3: CSVEVGQGGETQYF
V: TRBV12-3/TRBV12-4; J: TRBJ1-2; D: TRBD1; size: many; DNA: TGTGCCAGCAGACCCATGACAGGGGGCGAATATGGCTACACCTTC; CDR3: CASRPMTGGEYGYTF
V: TRBV12-3/TRBV12-4; J: TRBJ2-7; D: .; size: many; DNA: TGTGCCAGCAGTTCACTCGACAGGAGCTCCTACGAGCAGTACTTC; CDR3: CASSSLDRSSYEQYF
V: TRBV20-1; J: TRBJ1-5; D: .; size: .; DNA: TGCAGTGCCACCTATAGCAATCAGCCCCAGCATTTT; CDR3: CSATYSNQPQHF
V: TRBV6-1; J: TRBJ2-2; D: .; size: .; DNA: TGTGCCAGCAGCCTAACGCGACCCTACACCGGGGAGCTGTTTTTT; CDR3: CASSLTRPYTGELFF
V: TRBV12-3/TRBV12-4; J: TRBJ1-1; D: .; size: .; DNA: TGTGCCAGCAGTTCGGACAGCCTCATGAACACTGAAGCTTTCTTT; CDR3: CASSSDSLMNTEAFF
V: TRBV20-1; J: TRBJ1-2; D: .; size: many; DNA: TGCAGTGCTAGTAGAGGGACGAACTATGGCTACACCTTC; CDR3: CSASRGTNYGYTF
V: TRBV6-5; J: TRBJ2-3; D: .; size: few; DNA: TGTGCCAGCAGTAACCGTCCGGGACTCTCAATTATCACAGATACGCAGTATTTT; CDR3: CASSNRPGLSIITDTQYF
V: TRBV6-1; J: TRBJ2-2; D: TRBD1; size: few; DNA: TGTGCCAGCAGCTTGGACAGGGAGCTCCTAAACACCGGGGAGCTGTTTTTT; CDR3: CASSLDRELLNTGELFF
V: TRBV20-1; J: TRBJ1-4; D: .; size: .; DNA: TGCAGTGCTAGAGTAAAGGGCGGGGGGAAACTGTTTTTT; CDR3: CSARVKGGGKLFF
V: TRBV7-2; J: TRBJ2-7; D: .; size: .; DNA: TGTGCCAGCAGCCCCGGGGTGGGCAGACCAACCTACGAGCAGTACTTC; CDR3: CASSPGVGRPTYEQYF
V: TRBV27; J: TRBJ2-1; D: TRBD1; size: .; DNA: TGTGCCAGCAGTTTATTCCAGGGGGCCTACGAGCAGTTCTTC; CDR3: CASSLFQGAYEQFF
V: TRBV12-3/TRBV12-4; J: TRBJ2-1; D: .; size: many; DNA: TGTGCCAGCAGTTTTGTGGGGGGGCAGTACAATGAGCAGTTCTTC; CDR3: CASSFVGGQYNEQFF
V: TRBV6-4; J: TRBJ2-3; D: TRBD2; size: .; DNA: TGTGCCAGCAGTCCCTCGGGACTAGCGGGGGGCCCGGGCACAGATACGCAGTATTTT; CDR3: CASSPSGLAGGPGTDTQYF
V: TRBV20-1; J: TRBJ2-6; D: .; size: many; DNA: TGCAGTGCCCCTCTGAGGGGGACGGTGAACTCTGGGGCCAACGTCCTGACTTTC; CDR3: CSAPLRGTVNSGANVLTF
V: TRBV6-2/TRBV6-3; J: TRBJ2-2; D: TRBD2; size: .; DNA: TGTGCCAGCAGTTACTCGATCAGCGGGGGATGGACCGGGGAGCTGTTTTTT; CDR3: CASSYSISGGWTGELFF
V: TRBV20-1; J: TRBJ2-3; D: .; size: .; DNA: TGCAGTGCGTTATTGACGTCGGCAGATACGCAGTATTTT; CDR3: CSALLTSADTQYF
V: TRBV4-3; J: TRBJ2-7; D: .; size: .; DNA: TGCGCCAGCAGCCAAGAGAATGGCAGAAGCTACGAGCAGTACTTC; CDR3: CASSQENGRSYEQYF
V: TRBV20-1; J: TRBJ2-5; D: .; size: few; DNA: TGCAGTGCTCCCGCACAAGAGACCCAGTACTTC; CDR3: CSAPAQETQYF
V: TRBV20-1; J: TRBJ2-3; D: TRBD1; size: few; DNA: TGCAGTGCGTCCGGGACAGGGGGCGCGAGTAGCACAGATACGCAGTATTTT; CDR3: CSASGTGGASSTDTQYF
V: TRBV28; J: TRBJ1-5; D: .; size: many; DNA: TGTGCCAGCACCCCCGGGGGGAGGTTCAATCAGCCCCAGCATTTT; CDR3: CASTPGGRFNQPQHF
V: TRBV12-3/TRBV12-4; J: TRBJ2-3; D: .; size: few; DNA: TGTGCCAGCAGTGACCGACTAGTAGATACGCAGTATTTT; CDR3: CASSDRLVDTQYF
V: TRBV7-2; J: TRBJ2-1; D: .; size: .; DNA: TGTGCCAGCGGACTGACGAGCTCCTACAATGAGCAGTTCTTC; CDR3: CASGLTSSYNEQFF
V: TRBV6-1; J: TRBJ1-1; D: .; size: few; DNA: TGTGCCAGCAGTACGGACGCCGATATCGAAGCTTTCTTT; CDR3: CASSTDADIEAFF
V: TRBV5-6; J: TRBJ2-2; D: .; size: many; DNA: TGTGCCAGCGGTAGGGGTGGCGGGGAGCTGTTTTTT; CDR3: CASGRGGGELFF
V: TRBV6-5; J: TRBJ2-1; D: TRBD1; size: .; DNA: TGTGCCAGCAGTTACTCGACAGGGAAAGGGAATGAGCAGTTCTTC; CDR3: CASSYSTGKGNEQFF
V: TRBV20-1; J: TRBJ2-5; D: .; size: many; DNA: TGCAGTGCTAGAGCTACAGGAAGAGAGACCCAGTACTTC; CDR3: CSARATGRETQYF
V: TRBV20-1; J: TRBJ2-1; D: .; size: .; DNA: TGCAGTGCGCCGACAGGCCTGAGCTCCTACAATGAGCAGTTCTTC; CDR3: CSAPTGLSSYNEQFF
V: TRBV20-1; J: TRBJ2-5; D: .; size: many; DNA: TGCAGTGCTAGGACAATCCAAGAGACCCAGTACTTC; CDR3: CSARTIQETQYF
V: TRBV7-8; J: TRBJ1-5; D: .; size: many; DNA: TGTGCCAGCAGCCAACCAGGGAATCAGCCCCAGCATTTT; CDR3: CASSQPGNQPQHF
V: TRBV10-3; J: TRBJ1-2; D: TRBD1; size: many; DNA: TGTGCCATCTCTAGCGGACAGGGAAATGGCTACACCTTC; CDR3: CAISSGQGNGYTF
V: TRBV7-2; J: TRBJ2-6; D: .; size: few; DNA: TGTGCCAGCAGCTTTGTTTCTGGGGCCAACGTCCTGACTTTC; CDR3: CASSFVSGANVLTF
V: TRBV7-2; J: TRBJ1-2; D: .; size: many; DNA: TGTGCCAGCAGCTTCTACAAGGACTGGGTCTATGGCTACACCTTC; CDR3: CASSFYKDWVYGYTF
V: TRBV20-1; J: TRBJ1-2; D: .; size: .; DNA: TGCAGTGCTAGAGATCAGGGCGGCTACACCTTC; CDR3: CSARDQGGYTF
V: TRBV2; J: TRBJ2-5; D: TRBD1; size: .; DNA: TGTGCCAGCAATAGACAGGGGGCTGGAGAGACCCAGTACTTC; CDR3: CASNRQGAGETQYF
V: TRBV12-3/TRBV12-4; J: TRBJ2-7; D: TRBD1; size: many; DNA: TGTGCCAGCACCCTCCGGGACAGGGCCTACGAGCAGTACTTC; CDR3: CASTLRDRAYEQYF
V: TRBV5-1; J: TRBJ2-3; D: .; size: many; DNA: TGCGCCAGCAGCCCGGTCGGGAATGGAGATACGCAGTATTTT; CDR3: CASSPVGNGDTQYF